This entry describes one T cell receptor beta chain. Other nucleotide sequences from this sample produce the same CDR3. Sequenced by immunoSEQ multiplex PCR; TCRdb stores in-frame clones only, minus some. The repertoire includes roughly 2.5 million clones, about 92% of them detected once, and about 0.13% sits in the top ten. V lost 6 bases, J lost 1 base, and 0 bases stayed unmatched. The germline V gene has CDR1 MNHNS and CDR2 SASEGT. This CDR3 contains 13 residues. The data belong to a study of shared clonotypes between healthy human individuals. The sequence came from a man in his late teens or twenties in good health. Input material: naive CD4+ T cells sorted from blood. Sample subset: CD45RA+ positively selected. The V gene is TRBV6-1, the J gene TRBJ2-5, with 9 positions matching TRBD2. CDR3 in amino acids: CASRTSGQETQYF. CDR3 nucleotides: TGTGCCAGCAGGACTAGCGGCCAAGAGACCCAGTACTTC.